This TCR beta chain was sequenced in a study of cytomegalovirus exposure and HLA in healthy donors (TCRdb year 2017). Broadly, across the study: In an earlier analysis of about 560 of the donors, around 300 Gb of sequence data and approximately 100 million unique TCR beta sequences from about 179 million T cells were reported. About 330 gigabases of sequencing data and approximately 92 million unique TCR sequences made up an early release that covered nearly 650 HLA-typed donors. Donor age, sex, ethnicity and CMV serostatus were collected together with the repertoire data. About five DR-DQ haplotypes were handled as single units for association and clustering because linkage in the cohort was strong. HLA typing covered class I and class II loci at four-digit resolution. The later analysis used no new phenotypic data to find candidate immune exposures, relying instead on TCR beta sequences and their occurrence across donors. An earlier analysis of 500 to 750 of the donors applied high-throughput TCR beta sequencing to assess whether each TCR beta V gene segment acted as functional or pseudogenic. On average, 235,054 unique TCR beta nucleotide sequences were sequenced per donor among 300 to 500 genotyped donors of the cohort, with 15% to 20% of those sequences being non-productive. The study aimed to test whether cataloging public T cell receptors could reveal signatures of past pathogen exposure. Using immunosequencing, the study profiled T cell repertoires from approximately 700 subjects and related those repertoires to cytomegalovirus serostatus. All discovery cohort repertoires had been generated on a single sequencing platform. The genetic ancestry cluster associated with self-reported Caucasian donors included around four fifths of the approximately 410 genotyped donors. High-throughput TCR immunosequencing, statistical association of individual TCRs with disease status, and machine learning were combined to predict cytomegalovirus infection status. A later analysis re-analyzed previously published TCR beta repertoires from 660 or so donors and added high-resolution HLA genotyping to study TCR occurrence patterns. Besides the first cohort of approximately 670 subjects, a separate validation cohort made up of 120 different subjects was used. The number of donors typed differed by locus, with roughly 629-640 for A, B, C, DRB1 and DQB1, roughly 550 for DQA1, some 570 for DPA1, and approximately 470 for DPB1. Genome-wide SNP genotypes for about three fifths of the roughly 670 donors were used in a later genetic analysis, which treated that subset as a discovery cohort.

As concerns this clone: Its antigen remains unidentified. One base away there is no much larger clone; base qualities are not given.

What the authors observed across the whole study: Assigning TCR associations to individual alleles was difficult when HLA alleles, especially DR and DQ, strongly co-occurred. Most TCR sequences were observed very rarely across donors, whereas some public TCRs were present in many individuals. Immune exposure information for the cohort was limited to CMV serostatus. In both the original and validation cohorts, the classifier was reported to diagnose cytomegalovirus status with high specificity and sensitivity. V-gene and J-gene trimming of TCR beta chains was associated with a missense DCLRE1C variant in a later genetic analysis, and the association was replicated in an independent cohort. In a later analysis, about 16,000 TCR beta sequences were associated with specific HLA alleles at a false discovery rate of 0.05. In vitro tests confirmed that three of the cytomegalovirus-associated TCR beta chains recognize cytomegalovirus antigens. Because HLA typing was unavailable for some donors at each locus, only the typed subset was used in association tests. The authors suggested that the approach could potentially be extended to other disease states and immunological phenotypes. In this cohort, only TCR beta chains were sequenced, and detectable features were limited by the absence of alpha or paired-chain data. Correlated functional status among segregating V segments might reflect linkage disequilibrium, but an unknown experimental factor could not be ruled out. A further reported finding was that TCR beta sequences accurately predicted the HLA-A and HLA-B alleles for most subjects in the first cohort. An earlier analysis of some 560 of the donors showed that most TCR beta V segments appeared in productive rearrangements either about 87% or about 30% of the time, which broadly matched IMGT annotations. A later genetic analysis reported fewer N-insertions in productive TCRs among donors in an Asian-associated ancestry cluster than the roughly 640-donor mean. Most CMV-associated TCR beta chains appeared to be HLA-restricted in a later analysis, and the HLA associations seemed to be driven largely by CMV exposure. In the study, some 180 TCR beta chains were listed as associated with cytomegalovirus. According to a later analysis, parvovirus B19, influenza, CMV and Epstein-Barr virus appeared linked to several top co-occurrence clusters. The presence/absence analyses assumed that sequencing depth was roughly uniform across donors, and that assumption may not be true. A later analysis found that TCR association rates varied across HLA loci, with DRB1 alleles showing the most associated TCRs and HLA-C alleles the fewest. Because counts were too low, roughly 16 rarely observed V segments, including chromosome 9 orphons, were excluded from the earlier analysis of around 640 of the donors. In a later analysis, HLA-associated TCR beta chains were found to be more clonally expanded and to have lower generation probabilities than equally common non-associated chains. The 87-base-pair reads could not distinguish some IMGT-functional V segments, including TRBV6-2 and TRBV6-3, so those segments were excluded. A cluster of highly shared sequence variants was judged likely to represent a technical artifact of the sequencing pipeline.

The cohort was made up of hundreds of healthy bone marrow donors. Cohort members were all nominally healthy when sampled, although unrecorded immune exposures were likely present. The donor tested CMV seropositive and was one of the 289 seropositive cohort members. A peripheral blood sample was collected from each donor, and TCR beta sequencing was performed on peripheral blood mononuclear cells. The Qiagen DNeasy Blood Extraction Kit was used to extract genomic DNA from the blood cell samples. Library construction relied on the immunoSEQ multiplex PCR assay. For the multiplex PCR, a mixture combining 60 forward primers for TCR Vbeta segments and 13 reverse primers for TCR Jbeta segments was used. A multiplex PCR assay on genomic DNA amplified the CDR3 region of rearranged TCR beta genes. The amplified TCR beta libraries were sequenced on the Illumina HiSeq System as 87-base-pair reads. Concerning the study's data processing: Across the 640 or so repertoires, a later analysis counted roughly 77 million unique TCR beta chains, around 10 million of which were shared by at least two donors. Raw reads were error-corrected and collapsed into unique sequences with a nearest-neighbor algorithm that merged closely related sequences to remove PCR and sequencing errors. V, D and J gene segments were assigned by aligning CDR3 sequences to IMGT reference sequences. Each retained sequence needed at least a six-nucleotide match to both a V gene segment and a J gene segment. A rearrangement was called productive if the CDR3 had no stop codons and remained in frame with V and J, and every other rearrangement was called non-productive. Following IMGT convention, CDR3 was defined as the stretch from the second conserved V-encoded cysteine up to the conserved J-encoded phenylalanine. In an earlier analysis of 587 of the donors, sequences lacking an unambiguous match to a single V gene segment were excluded. An earlier analysis of several hundred of the donors called V segments functional above 56.7% productive rearrangements and segregating when the between-donor standard deviation exceeded 5%. A statistical classification framework was developed to diagnose cytomegalovirus status using the catalog of TCR beta chain sequences. In a later analysis, V and J genes were assigned by comparing TCR nucleotide sequences against IMGT/GENE-DB human TR gene sequences. Using the TCRdist pipeline, a later analysis assigned CDR3 sequences along with most-parsimonious VDJ recombination scenarios. In a later analysis, each TCR beta chain was defined by its CDR3 amino acid sequence together with its V-gene family, and reads lacking a unique V-gene family were excluded. To address suspected cross-contamination and a sequencing artifact, a later analysis removed several hundred highly shared, low-generation-probability nucleotide sequences. In a later analysis, a clonal expansion index for each public chain was calculated from normalized within-repertoire ranks of inferred template counts. In a later analysis, generation probabilities were computed using a VDJ recombination model fitted to out-of-frame rearrangements, and the results were checked against IGoR. Hypergeometric tests were used in a later analysis to score TCR-TCR, TCR-HLA and TCR-CMV co-occurrence, with a repertoire-size bias correction applied to the TCR pairs. False discovery rates were estimated in a later analysis by permuting HLA or CMV assignments 20 times. A later analysis grouped co-occurring TCRs with DBSCAN, adding TCRdist sequence similarity when clustering within HLA-allele-positive subsets. Repertoires with fewer than 30,000 or more than 120,000 public chains were left out of co-occurrence clustering, as were a handful of repertoires with anomalous nucleotide sharing. TCRdb took this table from immuneACCESS and kept in-frame rearrangements with V and J called. Such tables lack part of the clones; where checked against another copy, unresolved V genes explain under half of the gap, and the rest is unexplained. V, J and clone size are taken as reported in that table, and D and trimming were inferred from the DNA itself. This sample lists more than 85,000 clones; 69% were detected once. The ten most abundant clones make up approximately 5.4% of the sample.

V is pared back by 4 bases and J by 6 bases, with 16 bases lying between the germline termini. CDR1 and CDR2 are drawn from the germline V gene (reference sequence): SGHNT, YYREEE. The CDR3 goes from the cysteine to the phenylalanine over 14 residues. The only DNA kept is the CDR3, 42 bases in frame from the first base. The receptor's source is a woman aged 70-85 years in good health and CMV-seropositive. The specimen sequenced was PBMCs. In this chain, TRBV5-4 is recombined with TRBJ2-5; the D gene is perhaps TRBD1, on 6 matching bases. The DNA sequence reads TGTGCCAGCAGCCTCCTACACAGGGACCAGACCCAGTACTTC. The resulting protein is CASSLLHRDQTQYF.